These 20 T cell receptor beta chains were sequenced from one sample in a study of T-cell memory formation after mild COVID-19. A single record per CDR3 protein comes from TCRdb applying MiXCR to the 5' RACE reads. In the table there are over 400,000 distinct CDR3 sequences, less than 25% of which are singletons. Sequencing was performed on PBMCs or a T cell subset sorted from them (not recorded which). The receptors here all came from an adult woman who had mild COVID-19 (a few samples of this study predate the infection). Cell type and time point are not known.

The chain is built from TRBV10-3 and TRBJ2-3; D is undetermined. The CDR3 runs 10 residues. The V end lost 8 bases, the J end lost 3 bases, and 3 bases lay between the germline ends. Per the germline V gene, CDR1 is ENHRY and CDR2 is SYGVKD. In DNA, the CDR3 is TGTGCCATCGGGACAGATACGCAGTATTTT. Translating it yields CAIGTDTQYF.

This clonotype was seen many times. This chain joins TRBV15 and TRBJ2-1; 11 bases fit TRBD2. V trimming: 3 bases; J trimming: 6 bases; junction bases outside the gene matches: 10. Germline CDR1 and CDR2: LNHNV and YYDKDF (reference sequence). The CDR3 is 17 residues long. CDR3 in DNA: TGTGCCACCAGCAGGGACCATACTAGCGGGAGTGTCAATGAGCAGTTCTTC. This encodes CATSRDHTSGSVNEQFF.

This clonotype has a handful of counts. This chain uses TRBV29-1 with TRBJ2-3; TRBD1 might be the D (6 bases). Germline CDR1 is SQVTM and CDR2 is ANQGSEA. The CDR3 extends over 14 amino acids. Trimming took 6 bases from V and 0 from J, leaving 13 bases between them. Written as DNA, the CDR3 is TGCAGCGTCCTAAGGGGGTCCAGCACAGATACGCAGTATTTT. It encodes CSVLRGSSTDTQYF.

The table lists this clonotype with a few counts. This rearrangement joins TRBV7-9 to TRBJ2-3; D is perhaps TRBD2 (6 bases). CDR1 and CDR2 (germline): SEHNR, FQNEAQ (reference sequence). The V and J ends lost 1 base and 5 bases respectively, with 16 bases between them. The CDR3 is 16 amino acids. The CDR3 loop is CASSLVGEAGRDTQYF. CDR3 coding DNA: TGTGCCAGCAGCTTAGTAGGGGAAGCGGGCCGAGATACGCAGTATTTT.

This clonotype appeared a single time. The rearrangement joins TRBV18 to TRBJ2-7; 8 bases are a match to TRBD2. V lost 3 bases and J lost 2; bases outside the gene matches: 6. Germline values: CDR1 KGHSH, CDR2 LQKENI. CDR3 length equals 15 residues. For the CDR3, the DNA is TGTGCCAGCTCACCTGAGACTAGCGCGGCCTACGAGCAGTACTTC. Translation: CASSPETSAAYEQYF.

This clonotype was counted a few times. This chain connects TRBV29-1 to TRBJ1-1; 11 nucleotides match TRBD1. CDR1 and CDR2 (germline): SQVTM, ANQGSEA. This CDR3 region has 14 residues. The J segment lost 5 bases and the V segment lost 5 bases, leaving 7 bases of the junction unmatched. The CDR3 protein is CSVHGQGAVTEAFF. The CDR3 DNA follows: TGCAGCGTTCATGGACAGGGGGCTGTTACTGAAGCTTTCTTT.

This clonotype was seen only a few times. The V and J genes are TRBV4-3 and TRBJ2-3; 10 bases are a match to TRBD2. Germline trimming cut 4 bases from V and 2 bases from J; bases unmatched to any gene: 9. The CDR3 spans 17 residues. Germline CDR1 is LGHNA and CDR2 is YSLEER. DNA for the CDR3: TGCGCCAGCAGCCGCCAAACTAGCGGGATAGTCACAGATACGCAGTATTTT. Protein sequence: CASSRQTSGIVTDTQYF.

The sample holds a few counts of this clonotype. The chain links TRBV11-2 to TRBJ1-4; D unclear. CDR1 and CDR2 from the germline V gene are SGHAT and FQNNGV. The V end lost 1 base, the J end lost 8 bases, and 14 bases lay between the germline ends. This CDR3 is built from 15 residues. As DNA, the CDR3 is TGTGCCAGCAGCTTAGGGAGGCTGGAAGACGAAAAACTGTTTTTT. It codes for CASSLGRLEDEKLFF.

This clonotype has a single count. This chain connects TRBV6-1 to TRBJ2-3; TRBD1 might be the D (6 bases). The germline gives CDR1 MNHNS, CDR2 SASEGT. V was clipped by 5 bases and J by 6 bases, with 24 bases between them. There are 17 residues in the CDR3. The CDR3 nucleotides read TGTGCCAGCAGTAGAACCACAGGGATTAGGTTCGAGGATACGCAGTATTTT. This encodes CASSRTTGIRFEDTQYF.

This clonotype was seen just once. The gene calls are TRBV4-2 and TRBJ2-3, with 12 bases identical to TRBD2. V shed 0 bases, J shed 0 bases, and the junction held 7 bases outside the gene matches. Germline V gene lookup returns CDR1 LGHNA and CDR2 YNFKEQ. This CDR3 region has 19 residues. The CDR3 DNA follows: TGTGCCAGCAGCCAAGAACCCCCTAGCGGGGGGGTTAGCACAGATACGCAGTATTTT. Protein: CASSQEPPSGGVSTDTQYF.

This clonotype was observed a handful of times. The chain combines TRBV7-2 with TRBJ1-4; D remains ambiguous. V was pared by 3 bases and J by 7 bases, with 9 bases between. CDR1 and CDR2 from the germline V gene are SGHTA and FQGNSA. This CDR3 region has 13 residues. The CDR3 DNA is TGTGCCAGCAGCTTCGGGGAGCTTGAAAAACTGTTTTTT. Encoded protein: CASSFGELEKLFF.

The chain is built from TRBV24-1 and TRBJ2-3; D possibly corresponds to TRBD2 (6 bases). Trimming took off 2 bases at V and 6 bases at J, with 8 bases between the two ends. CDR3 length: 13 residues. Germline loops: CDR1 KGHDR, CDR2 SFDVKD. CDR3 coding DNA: TGTGCCACCAGTGATTGGGGGGTGGATACGCAGTATTTT. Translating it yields CATSDWGVDTQYF.

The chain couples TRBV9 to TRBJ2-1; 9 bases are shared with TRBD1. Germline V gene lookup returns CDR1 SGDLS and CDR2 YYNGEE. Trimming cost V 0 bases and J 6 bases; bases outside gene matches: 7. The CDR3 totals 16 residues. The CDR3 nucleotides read TGTGCCAGCAGCGTAGCTCTTGGACAGGGGTCCAATGAGCAGTTCTTC. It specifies CASSVALGQGSNEQFF.

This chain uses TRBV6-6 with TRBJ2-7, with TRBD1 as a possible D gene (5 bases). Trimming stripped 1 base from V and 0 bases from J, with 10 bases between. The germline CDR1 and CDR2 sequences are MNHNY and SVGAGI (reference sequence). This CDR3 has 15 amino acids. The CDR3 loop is CASSYLRQNSYEQYF. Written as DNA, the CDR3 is TGTGCCAGCAGTTACTTGAGACAGAACTCCTACGAGCAGTACTTC.

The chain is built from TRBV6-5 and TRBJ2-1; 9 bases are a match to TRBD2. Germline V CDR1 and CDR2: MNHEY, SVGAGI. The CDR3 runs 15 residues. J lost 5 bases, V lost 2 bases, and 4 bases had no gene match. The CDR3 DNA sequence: TGTGCCAGCAGTTACGAGGCGGGAGGGGACAATGAGCAGTTCTTC. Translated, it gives CASSYEAGGDNEQFF.

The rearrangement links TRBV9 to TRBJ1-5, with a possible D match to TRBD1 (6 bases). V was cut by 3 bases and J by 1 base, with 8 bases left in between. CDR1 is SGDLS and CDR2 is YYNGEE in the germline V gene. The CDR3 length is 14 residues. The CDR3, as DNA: TGTGCCAGCAGCGCGACAGGAAGCAATCAGCCCCAGCATTTT. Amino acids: CASSATGSNQPQHF.

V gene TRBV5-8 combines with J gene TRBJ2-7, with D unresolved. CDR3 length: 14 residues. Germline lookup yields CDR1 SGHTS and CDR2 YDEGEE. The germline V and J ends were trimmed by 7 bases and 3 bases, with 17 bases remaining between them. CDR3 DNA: TGTGCCAGCCTCATCACGGCAAGGAGCTACGAGCAGTACTTC. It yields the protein CASLITARSYEQYF. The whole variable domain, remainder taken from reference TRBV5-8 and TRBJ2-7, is EAGVTQSPTHLIKTRGQQATLRCSPISGHTSVYWYQQALGLGLQFLLWYDEGEERNRGNFPPRFSGRQFPNYSSELNVNALELEDSALYLCASLITARSYEQYFGPGTRLTVT.

CDR3 in amino acids: CASSQDHGDTEAFF. The CDR3 coding sequence is TGTGCCAGCAGCCAAGATCACGGTGACACTGAAGCTTTCTTT. The chain uses TRBV14 and TRBJ1-1; no definite D call. CDR3 length: 14 residues. Germline values: CDR1 SGHDN, CDR2 FVKESK. Trimming took off 0 bases at V and 3 bases at J, with 8 bases between the two ends.

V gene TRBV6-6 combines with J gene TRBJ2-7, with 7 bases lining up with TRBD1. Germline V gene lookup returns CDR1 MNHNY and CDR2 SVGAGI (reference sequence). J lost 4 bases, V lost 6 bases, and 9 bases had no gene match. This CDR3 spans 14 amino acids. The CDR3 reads CASRQTGNVYEQYF. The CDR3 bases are TGTGCCAGCAGACAGACAGGGAACGTGTACGAGCAGTACTTC.

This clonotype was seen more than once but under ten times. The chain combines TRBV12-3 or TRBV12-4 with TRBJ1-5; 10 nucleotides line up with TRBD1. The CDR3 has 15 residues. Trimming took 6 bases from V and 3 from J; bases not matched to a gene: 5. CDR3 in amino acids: CASSLDRGTNQPQHF. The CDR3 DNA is TGTGCCAGCAGCTTGGACAGGGGGACCAATCAGCCCCAGCATTTT.